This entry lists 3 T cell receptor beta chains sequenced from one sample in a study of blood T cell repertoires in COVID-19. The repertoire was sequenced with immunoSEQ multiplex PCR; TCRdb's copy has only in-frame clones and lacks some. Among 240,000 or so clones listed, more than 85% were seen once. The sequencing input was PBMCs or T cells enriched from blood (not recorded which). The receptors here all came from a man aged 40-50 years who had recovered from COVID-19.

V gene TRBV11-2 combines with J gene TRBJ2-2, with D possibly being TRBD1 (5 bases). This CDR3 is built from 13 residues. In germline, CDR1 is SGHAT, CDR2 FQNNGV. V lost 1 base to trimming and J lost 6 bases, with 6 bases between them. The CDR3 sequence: CASSLAGSGELFF. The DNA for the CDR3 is TGTGCCAGCAGCTTAGCAGGGTCCGGGGAGCTGTTTTTT.

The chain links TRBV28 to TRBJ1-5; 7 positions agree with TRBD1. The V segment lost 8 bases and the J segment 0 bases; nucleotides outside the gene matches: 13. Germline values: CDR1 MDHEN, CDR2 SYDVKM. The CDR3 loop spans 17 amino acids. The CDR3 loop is CASGSTGHPVSNQPQHF. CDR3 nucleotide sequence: TGTGCCAGCGGATCGACAGGGCATCCGGTTAGCAATCAGCCCCAGCATTTT. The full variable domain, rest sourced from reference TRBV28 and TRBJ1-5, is DVKVTQSSRYLVKRTGEKVFLECVQDMDHENMFWYRQDPGLGLRLIYFSYDVKMKEKGDIPEGYSVSREKKERFSLILESASTNQTSMYLCASGSTGHPVSNQPQHFGDGTRLSIL.

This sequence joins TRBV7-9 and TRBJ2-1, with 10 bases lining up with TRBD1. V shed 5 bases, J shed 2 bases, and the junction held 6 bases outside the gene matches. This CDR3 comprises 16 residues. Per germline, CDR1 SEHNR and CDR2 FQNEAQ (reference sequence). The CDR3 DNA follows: TGTGCCAGCAGCCGACCGGGACAGGGGACCTACAATGAGCAGTTCTTC. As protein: CASSRPGQGTYNEQFF.